The source of this T cell receptor beta chain is a study of human T cells and chemical hapten exposure. Overall study: Per-sample TCR yield variation was attributed mainly to small pooled library volume differences. Study outcomes and limitations: DPC sensitization produced no change in TCRs with frequency above 1 in 1000.

The study used a library that attached unique molecular identifiers to individual cDNA molecules. MiXCR was run by TCRdb on the 5' RACE reads, yielding one entry per CDR3 protein. Among 130,000 or so distinct CDR3 sequences, over 3.5% were seen once, and the ten largest hold roughly 1.4%. V was clipped by 4 bases and J by 0 bases; unmatched bases: 12. From germline, CDR1 is LGHDT and CDR2 YNNKEL (reference sequence). The CDR3 totals 18 residues. The authors' total RNA extraction used unfractionated whole blood. For this clonotype: Its antigen remains unidentified.

This receptor was obtained from a female donor in good health. This chain uses TRBV3-1 with TRBJ2-1; 7 bases are a match to TRBD2. In DNA, the CDR3 is TGTGCCAGCAGCCCCCTGTCAATAGTAGCGGGCTCCTACAATGAGCAGTTCTTC. It codes for CASSPLSIVAGSYNEQFF.